The source of this TCR beta chain is a study of shared clonotypes between healthy human individuals. Every donor was a Caucasian adult from Nashville, Tennessee. Looked up from germline, CDR1 is LNHNV and CDR2 is YYDKDF (reference sequence). The J segment lost 1 base and the V segment lost 5 bases, leaving 5 bases of the junction unmatched. The CDR3 runs 16 residues. Across several immunoSEQ plates, the genomic DNA of each subset was split evenly. Assay: immunoSEQ multiplex PCR; the TCRdb copy retains only in-frame clones and omits some. Found here are approximately 400,000 clones, about 96% of them singletons; the top ten hold more than 0.3%.

Sequencing was done on a sample of memory CD8+ T cells sorted from blood. Subset of the sample: CD45RO+ cells pooled with CCR7-negative TemRA cells. J is TRBJ1-5 and V is TRBV15; TRBD1 aligns across 10 bases. This receptor was taken from a man aged 30 to 45 in good health. This CDR3 is CATSPRDRGSNQPQHF. DNA of the CDR3: TGTGCCACCAGCCCCCGGGACAGGGGAAGCAATCAGCCCCAGCATTTT.